This TCR beta chain was identified during a study of beta chain features in type 1 diabetes. Study-level findings and limits: Diminished insertions and augmented deletions at VDJ junctions characterized type 1 diabetes patients. Short templates might get an advantage during PCR, and this would be equal in patients and controls.

Reverse transcription of all isolated RNA meant that expressed TCRB transcripts were sequenced. About 3.7 million reads on average were seen across naive, central memory and regulatory T cell samples. Profiling relied on immunoSEQ multiplex PCR, and the TCRdb table lists in-frame clones only, not all of them. This table holds under 400,000 clones, roughly 12% found once. As concerns this clone: Its target is unknown.

Staining for CD45RO/CCR7/CD25/CD127/CD95/CD27 allowed sorting of CD4+ naive, central memory, regulatory and stem cell-like memory cells. J lost 4 bases, V lost 4 bases, and 3 bases had no gene match. CDR1 and CDR2 (germline): GTSNPN, SVGIG (reference sequence). The CDR3 contains 12 residues. The material sequenced was naive CD4+ T cells from blood. V is TRBV30 and J is TRBJ1-2; 7 bases agree with TRBD1. This receptor was identified in a man between 18 and 29 years old in good health. The chain's CDR3 is CAWTPGGYGYTF. The DNA of the CDR3 is TGTGCCTGGACCCCAGGGGGCTATGGCTACACCTTC.